This T cell receptor beta chain was recorded in a study of T cells in tuberculosis. Study-level background: IGRA-negative adolescents, IGRA-positive adolescents with latent tuberculosis and adults with active tuberculosis formed this South African cohort.

Some clones are missing from TCRdb's copy, which holds only in-frame ones; the method was immunoSEQ multiplex PCR. The sample has fewer than 35,000 clones; nearly 97% are singletons. Each clinical donor contributed on average around 110,000 T cells from unsorted cryopreserved PBMC. About this clone itself: Its antigen is as yet unknown.

Study-level points and caveats: Active tuberculosis cases were adults; controls were adolescents. Smaller distances to GMM-specific TCRs suggested their expansion in active tuberculosis.

This TCR came from a donor aged 10-29 years with latent tuberculosis or without tuberculosis infection. Material: PBMCs.

The CDR3 DNA reads as TGTGCCAGCAGCTGGACAGGGTATAGTCAAGAGACCCAGTACTTC. It is translated as CASSWTGYSQETQYF. This chain connects TRBV7-8 to TRBJ2-5; 8 nucleotides agree with TRBD1. V was pared by 4 bases and J by 2 bases, with 6 bases of the junction left unmatched. Germline V gene sequence: CDR1 SGHVS, CDR2 FQNEAQ. The CDR3 is 15 amino acids.